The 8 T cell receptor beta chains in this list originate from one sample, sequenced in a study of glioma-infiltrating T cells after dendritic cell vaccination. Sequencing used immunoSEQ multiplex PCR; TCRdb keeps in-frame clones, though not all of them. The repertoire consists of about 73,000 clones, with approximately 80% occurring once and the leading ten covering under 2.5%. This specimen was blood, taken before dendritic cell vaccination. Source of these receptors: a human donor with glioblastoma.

The CDR3: CASSHFGAGFTDTQYF. The CDR3 DNA follows: TGTGCCAGCAGCCACTTCGGCGCAGGATTCACAGATACGCAGTATTTT. This chain links TRBV11-2 with TRBJ2-3; no clear D. In germline, CDR1 is SGHAT, CDR2 FQNNGV. V lost 5 bases, J lost 2 bases, and 17 bases lay in between. This CDR3 is built from 16 residues.

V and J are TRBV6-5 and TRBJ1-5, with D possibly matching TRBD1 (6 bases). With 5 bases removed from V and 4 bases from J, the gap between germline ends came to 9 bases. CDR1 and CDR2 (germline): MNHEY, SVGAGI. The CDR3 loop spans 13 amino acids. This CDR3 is CASSRQENQPQHF. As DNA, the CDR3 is TGTGCCAGCAGTCGACAGGAAAATCAGCCCCAGCATTTT.

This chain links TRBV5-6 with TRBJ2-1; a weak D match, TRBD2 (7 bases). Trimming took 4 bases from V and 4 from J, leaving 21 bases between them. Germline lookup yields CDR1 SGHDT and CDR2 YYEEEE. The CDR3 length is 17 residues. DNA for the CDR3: TGTGCCAGCAGCACCCGCTATGGGGGGGCGGGATACAATGAGCAGTTCTTC. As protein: CASSTRYGGAGYNEQFF.

CDR3 region: CASSSDRYQSPLHF. CDR3 nucleotides: TGTGCCAGCAGCTCGGACAGGTACCAGTCACCCCTCCACTTT. The chain combines TRBV11-2 with TRBJ1-6, with 7 bases that match TRBD1. V trimming: 4 bases; J trimming: 10 bases; junction bases outside the gene matches: 7. The CDR3 contains 14 residues. Per the germline V gene, CDR1 is SGHAT and CDR2 is FQNNGV.

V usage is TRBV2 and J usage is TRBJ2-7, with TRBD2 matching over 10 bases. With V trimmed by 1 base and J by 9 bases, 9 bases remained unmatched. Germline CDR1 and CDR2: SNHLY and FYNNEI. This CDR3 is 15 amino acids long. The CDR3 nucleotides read TGTGCCAGCAGTGAAGGATGGCTAGCGGGAGACGGGCAGTACGTC. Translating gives CASSEGWLAGDGQYV.

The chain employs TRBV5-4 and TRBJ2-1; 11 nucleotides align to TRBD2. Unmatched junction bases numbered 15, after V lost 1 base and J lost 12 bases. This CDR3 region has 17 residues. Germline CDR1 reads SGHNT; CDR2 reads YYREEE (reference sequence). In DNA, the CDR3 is TGTGCCAGCAGCTTGATCAGTGGGACTAGCGGTACCGTATGGCAGTTCTTC. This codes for CASSLISGTSGTVWQFF.

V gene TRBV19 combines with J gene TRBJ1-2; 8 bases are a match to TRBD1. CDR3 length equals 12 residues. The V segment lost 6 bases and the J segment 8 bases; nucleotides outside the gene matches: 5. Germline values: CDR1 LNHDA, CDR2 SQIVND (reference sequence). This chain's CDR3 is CASSWTGLGYTF. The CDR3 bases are TGTGCCAGTAGCTGGACAGGGTTGGGCTACACCTTC.

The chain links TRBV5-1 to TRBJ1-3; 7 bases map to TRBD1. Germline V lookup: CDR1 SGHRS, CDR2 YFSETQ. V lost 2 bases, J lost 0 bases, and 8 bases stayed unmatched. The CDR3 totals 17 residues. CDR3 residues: CASSFTTGDPSGNTIYF. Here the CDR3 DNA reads TGCGCCAGCAGCTTTACAACAGGGGATCCCTCTGGAAACACCATATATTTT.